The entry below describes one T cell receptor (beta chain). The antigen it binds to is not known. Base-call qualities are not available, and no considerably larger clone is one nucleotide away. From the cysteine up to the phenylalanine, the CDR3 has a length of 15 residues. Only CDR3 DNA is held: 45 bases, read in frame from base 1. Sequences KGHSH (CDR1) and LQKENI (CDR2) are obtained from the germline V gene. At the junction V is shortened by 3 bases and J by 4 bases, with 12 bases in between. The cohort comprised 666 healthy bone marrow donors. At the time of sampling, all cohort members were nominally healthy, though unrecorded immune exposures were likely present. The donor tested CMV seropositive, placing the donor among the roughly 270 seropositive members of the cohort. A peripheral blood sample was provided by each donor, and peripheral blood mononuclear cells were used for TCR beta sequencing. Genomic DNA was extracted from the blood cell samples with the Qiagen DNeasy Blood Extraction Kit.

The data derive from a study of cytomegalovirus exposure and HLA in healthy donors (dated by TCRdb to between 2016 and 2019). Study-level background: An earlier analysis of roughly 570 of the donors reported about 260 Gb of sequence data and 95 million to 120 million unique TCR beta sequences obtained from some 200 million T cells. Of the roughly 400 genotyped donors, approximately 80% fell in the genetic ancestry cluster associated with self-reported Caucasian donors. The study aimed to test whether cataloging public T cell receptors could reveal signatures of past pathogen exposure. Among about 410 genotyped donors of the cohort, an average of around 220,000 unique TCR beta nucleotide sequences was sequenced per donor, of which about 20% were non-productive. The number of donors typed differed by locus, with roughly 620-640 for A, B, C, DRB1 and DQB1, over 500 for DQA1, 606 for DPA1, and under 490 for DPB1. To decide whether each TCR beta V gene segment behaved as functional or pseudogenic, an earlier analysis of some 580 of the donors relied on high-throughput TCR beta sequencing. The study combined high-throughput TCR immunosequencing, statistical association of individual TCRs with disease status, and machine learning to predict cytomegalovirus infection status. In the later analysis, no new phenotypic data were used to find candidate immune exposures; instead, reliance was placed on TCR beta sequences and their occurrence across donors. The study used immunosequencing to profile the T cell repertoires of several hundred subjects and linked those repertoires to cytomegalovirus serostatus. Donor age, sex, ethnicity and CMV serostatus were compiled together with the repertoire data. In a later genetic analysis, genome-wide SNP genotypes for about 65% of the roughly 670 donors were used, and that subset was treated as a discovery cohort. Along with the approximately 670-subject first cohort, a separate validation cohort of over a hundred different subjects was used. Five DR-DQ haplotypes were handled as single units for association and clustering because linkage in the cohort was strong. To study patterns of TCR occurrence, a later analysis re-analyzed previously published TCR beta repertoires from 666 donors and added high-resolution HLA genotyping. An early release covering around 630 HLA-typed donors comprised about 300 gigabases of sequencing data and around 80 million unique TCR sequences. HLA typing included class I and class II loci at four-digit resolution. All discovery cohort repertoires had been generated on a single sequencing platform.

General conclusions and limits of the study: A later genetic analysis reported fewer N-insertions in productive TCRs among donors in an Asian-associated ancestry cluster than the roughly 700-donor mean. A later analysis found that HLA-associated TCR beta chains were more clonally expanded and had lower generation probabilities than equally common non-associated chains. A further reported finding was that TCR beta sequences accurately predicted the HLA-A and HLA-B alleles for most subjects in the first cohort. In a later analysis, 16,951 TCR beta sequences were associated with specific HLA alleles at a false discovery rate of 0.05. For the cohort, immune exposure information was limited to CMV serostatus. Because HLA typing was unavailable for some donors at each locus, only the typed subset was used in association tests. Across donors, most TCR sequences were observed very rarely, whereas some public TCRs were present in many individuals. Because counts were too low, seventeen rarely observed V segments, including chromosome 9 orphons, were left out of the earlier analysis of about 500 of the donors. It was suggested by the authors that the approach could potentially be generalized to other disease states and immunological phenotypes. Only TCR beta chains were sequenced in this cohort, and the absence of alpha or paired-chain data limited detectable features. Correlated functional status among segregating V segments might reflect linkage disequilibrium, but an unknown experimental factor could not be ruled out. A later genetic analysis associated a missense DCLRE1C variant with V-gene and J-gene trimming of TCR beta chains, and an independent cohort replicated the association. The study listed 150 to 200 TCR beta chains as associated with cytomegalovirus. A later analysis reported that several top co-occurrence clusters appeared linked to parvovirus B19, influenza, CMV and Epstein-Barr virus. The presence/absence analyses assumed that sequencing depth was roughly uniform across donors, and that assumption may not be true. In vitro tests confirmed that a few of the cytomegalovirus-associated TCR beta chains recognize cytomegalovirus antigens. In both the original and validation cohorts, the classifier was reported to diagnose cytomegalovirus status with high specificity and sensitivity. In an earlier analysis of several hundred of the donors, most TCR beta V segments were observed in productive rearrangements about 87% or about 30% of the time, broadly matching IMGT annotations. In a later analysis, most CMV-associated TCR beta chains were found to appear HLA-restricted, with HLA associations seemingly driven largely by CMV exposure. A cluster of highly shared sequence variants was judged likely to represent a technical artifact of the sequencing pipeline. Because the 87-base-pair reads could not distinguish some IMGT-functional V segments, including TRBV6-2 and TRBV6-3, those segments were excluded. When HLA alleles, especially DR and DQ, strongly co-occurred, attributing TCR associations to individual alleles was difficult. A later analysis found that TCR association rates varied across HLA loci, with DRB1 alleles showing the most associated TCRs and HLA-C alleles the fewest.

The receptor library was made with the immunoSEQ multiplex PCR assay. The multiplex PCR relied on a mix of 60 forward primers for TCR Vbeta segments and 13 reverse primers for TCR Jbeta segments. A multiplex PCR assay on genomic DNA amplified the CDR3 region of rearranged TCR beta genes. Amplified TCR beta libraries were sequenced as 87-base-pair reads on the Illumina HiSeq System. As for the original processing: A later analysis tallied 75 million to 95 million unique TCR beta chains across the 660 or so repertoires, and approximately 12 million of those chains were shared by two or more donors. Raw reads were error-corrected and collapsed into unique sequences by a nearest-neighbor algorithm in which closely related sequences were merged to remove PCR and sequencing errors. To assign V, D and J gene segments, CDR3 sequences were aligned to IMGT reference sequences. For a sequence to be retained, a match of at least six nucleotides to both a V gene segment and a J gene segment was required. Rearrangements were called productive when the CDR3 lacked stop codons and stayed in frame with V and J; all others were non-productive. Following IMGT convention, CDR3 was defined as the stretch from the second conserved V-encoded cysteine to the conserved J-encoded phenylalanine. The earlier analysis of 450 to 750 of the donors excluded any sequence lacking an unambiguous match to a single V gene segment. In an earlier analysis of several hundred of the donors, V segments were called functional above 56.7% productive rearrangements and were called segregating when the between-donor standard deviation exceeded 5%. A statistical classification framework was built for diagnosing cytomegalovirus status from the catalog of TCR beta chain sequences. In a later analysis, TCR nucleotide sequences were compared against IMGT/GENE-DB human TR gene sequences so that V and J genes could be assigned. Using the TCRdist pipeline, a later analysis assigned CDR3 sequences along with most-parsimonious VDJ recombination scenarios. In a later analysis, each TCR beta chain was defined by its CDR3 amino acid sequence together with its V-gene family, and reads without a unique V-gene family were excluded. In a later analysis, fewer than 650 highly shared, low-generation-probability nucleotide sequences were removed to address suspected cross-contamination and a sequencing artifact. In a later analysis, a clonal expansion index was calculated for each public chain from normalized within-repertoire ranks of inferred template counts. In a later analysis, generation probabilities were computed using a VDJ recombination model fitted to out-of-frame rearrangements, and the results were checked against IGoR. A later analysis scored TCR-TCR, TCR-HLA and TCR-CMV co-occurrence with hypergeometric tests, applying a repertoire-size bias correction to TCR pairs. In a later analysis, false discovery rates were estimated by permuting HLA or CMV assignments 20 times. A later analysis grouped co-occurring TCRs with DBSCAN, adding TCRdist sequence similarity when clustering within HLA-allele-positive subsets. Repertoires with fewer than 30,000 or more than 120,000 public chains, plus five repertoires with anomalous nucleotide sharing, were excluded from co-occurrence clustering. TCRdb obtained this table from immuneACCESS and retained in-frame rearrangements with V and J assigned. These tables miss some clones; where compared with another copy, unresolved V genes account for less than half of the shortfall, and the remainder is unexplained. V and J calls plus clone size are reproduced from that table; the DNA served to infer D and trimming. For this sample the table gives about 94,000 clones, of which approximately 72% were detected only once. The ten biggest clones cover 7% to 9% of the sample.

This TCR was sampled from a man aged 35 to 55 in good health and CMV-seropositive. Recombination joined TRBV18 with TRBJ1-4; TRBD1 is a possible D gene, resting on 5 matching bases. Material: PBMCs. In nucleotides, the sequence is TGTGCCAGCTCACCCTCCGACAGCCGTAATGAAAAACTGTTTTTT. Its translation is CASSPSDSRNEKLFF. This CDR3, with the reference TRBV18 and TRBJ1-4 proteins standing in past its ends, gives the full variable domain NAGVMQNPRHLVRRRGQEARLRCSPMKGHSHVYWYRQLPEEGLKFMVYLQKENIIDESGMPKERFSAEFPKEGPSILRIQQVVRGDSAAYFCASSPSDSRNEKLFFGSGTQLSVL.